This TCR beta chain was observed in a study of cytomegalovirus exposure and HLA in healthy donors. Whole-study context: The Caucasian-associated ancestry cluster held roughly 80% of some 420 genotyped donors.

The PCR was carried out with 60 Vbeta primers and 13 Jbeta primers. Assay used: immunoSEQ multiplex PCR; TCRdb lists only in-frame clones, some missing. The profile shows 150,000 or so clones, around 82% of them singletons. The length of the CDR3 is 13 residues. Germline V gene data show CDR1 as MGHRA and CDR2 as YSYEKL. V shed 1 base and J shed 7 bases, with 10 bases lying between them. Study-wide findings and caveats: Later work found that TCR association rates differed between HLA loci; DRB1 had the most and HLA-C the fewest. In an earlier analysis, in approximately 570 donors, most V segments appeared productive either ~90% or ~30% of the time. HLA allele associations emerged for around 15,000 TCR beta sequences in a later analysis, at 0.05 false discovery rate.

This clone was counted a few times. What it binds is unknown. This chain links TRBV4-1 with TRBJ1-1; maybe TRBD1 (6 bases). The sample comprised PBMCs. The clonotype was recovered from a woman between 35 and 50 years old in good health and CMV-seropositive. The CDR3 nucleotides read TGCGCCAGCAGCCAAGTAGGGACATTTGAAGCTTTCTTT. This gives the protein CASSQVGTFEAFF.